This record covers a single T cell receptor (beta chain). The data belong to a study of blood T cells in healthy people across ages. Then a second PCR, running about 6 to 12 cycles, was carried out with a sample-barcoded 5' primer and a J-beta primer mix. Each CDR3 protein is one row after TCRdb ran MiXCR on the 5' RACE reads. This sample has some 710,000 distinct CDR3 sequences, with around a fifth found just once. The CDR3 has 13 amino acids. The germline gives CDR1 SGHTA, CDR2 FQGNSA. The V gene lost 4 bases and the J gene lost 8 bases, with 12 bases spanning the gap. The receptor was isolated from a man between 65 and 79 years old in good health. This rearrangement joins TRBV7-2 to TRBJ2-4; D may match TRBD1 or TRBD2 (5 bases each). The sample consisted of blood. CDR3 protein: CASSSALGDIQYF. Here the CDR3 DNA reads TGTGCCAGCAGCTCCGCACTGGGGGACATTCAGTACTTC.